A single sample is the source of the 3 T cell receptor beta chains below, sequenced in a study of CD8+CD57+ T cells in acquired aplastic anemia. Patients sequenced had flow cytometry evidence of CD8+CD57+ cell expansion. TCR beta VDJ and CDR3 were profiled, and genomic DNA was the template. In TCRdb, the reads were re-called with MiXCR into one record per CDR3 protein. Seen here are 150,000 or so distinct CDR3 sequences, around half observed once, and the top ten hold 3.2%. Source material: sorted CD4+, CD8+, or CD8+CD57+ T cells (not recorded which) from PBMCs. The receptors here all came from a human donor with aplastic anemia.

In its sample, this clonotype was seen once. The rearrangement uses TRBV4-3 and TRBJ2-3; perhaps D is TRBD1 or TRBD2 (7 bases each). This CDR3 contains 15 residues. Germline V lookup: CDR1 LGHNA, CDR2 YSLEER. V lost 4 bases to trimming and J lost 1 base, with 12 bases between them. Here the CDR3 reads CASSRSGTGTDTQYF. CDR3 DNA sequence: TGCGCCAGCAGCCGGAGCGGGACAGGCACAGATACGCAGTATTTT.

The V call is TRBV7-9, the J call TRBJ2-1, with unresolved D. The germline gives CDR1 SEHNR, CDR2 FQNEAQ (reference sequence). The CDR3 has 13 amino acids. Trimming left V 2 bases short and J 6 bases short, with 8 bases between. This CDR3 reads CASSLSPGNEQFF. Written as DNA, the CDR3 is TGTGCCAGCAGCTTATCCCCGGGCAATGAGCAGTTCTTC.

This clonotype was recorded at least ten times. The V gene is TRBV19, the J gene TRBJ2-4; 9 nucleotides line up with TRBD1. The CDR3 consists of 16 residues. Germline lookup yields CDR1 LNHDA and CDR2 SQIVND (reference sequence). With 6 bases clipped from V and 3 bases from J, the junction kept 9 bases outside the gene matches. The CDR3, as DNA: TGTGCCAGTAGGATTACAGGGGGCATGGGCAAAAACATTCAGTACTTC. Protein: CASRITGGMGKNIQYF.